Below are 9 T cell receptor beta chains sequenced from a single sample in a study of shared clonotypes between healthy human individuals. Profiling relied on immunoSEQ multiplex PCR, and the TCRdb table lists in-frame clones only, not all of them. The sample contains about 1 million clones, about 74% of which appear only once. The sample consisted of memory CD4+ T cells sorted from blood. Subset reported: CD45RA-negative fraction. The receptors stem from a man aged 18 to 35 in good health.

The CDR3 DNA reads as TGTGCCAGCAGCTTGTCCCCTACGTGGCAGGGTGATGGCTACACCTTC. This translates into CASSLSPTWQGDGYTF. The chain carries TRBV5-5 and TRBJ1-2; D is possibly TRBD1 (5 bases). The CDR3 has 16 residues. Per germline, CDR1 SGHKS and CDR2 YYEKEE (reference sequence). V was trimmed by 1 base and J by 6 bases, leaving 19 bases between them. Based on the CDR3 plus reference TRBV5-5 and TRBJ1-2, the full variable domain is DAGVTQSPTHLIKTRGQQVTLRCSPISGHKSVSWYQQVLGQGPQFIFQYYEKEERGRGNFPDRFSARQFPNYSSELNVNALLLGDSALYLCASSLSPTWQGDGYTFGSGTRLTVV.

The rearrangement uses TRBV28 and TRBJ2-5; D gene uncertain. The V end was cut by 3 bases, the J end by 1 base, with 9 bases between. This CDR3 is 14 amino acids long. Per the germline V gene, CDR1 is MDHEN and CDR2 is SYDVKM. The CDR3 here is CASSLSYSQETQYF. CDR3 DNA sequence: TGTGCCAGCAGTTTGAGTTACAGCCAAGAGACCCAGTACTTC.

This CDR3 is CASTQFSHTEAFF. In nucleotides, the CDR3 is TGTGCCAGCACCCAGTTCAGTCACACTGAAGCTTTCTTT. The chain couples TRBV6-5 to TRBJ1-1; D unresolved. Germline CDR1 and CDR2: MNHEY and SVGAGI. The CDR3 totals 13 residues. V gave up 7 bases and J gave up 3 bases, with 12 bases separating them.

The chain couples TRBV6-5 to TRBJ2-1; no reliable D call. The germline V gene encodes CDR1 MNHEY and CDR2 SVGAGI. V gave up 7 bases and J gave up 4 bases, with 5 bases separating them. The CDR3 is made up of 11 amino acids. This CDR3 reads CASTLYNEQFF. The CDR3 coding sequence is TGTGCCAGCACGTTATACAATGAGCAGTTCTTC.

The CDR3 bases are TGTGCCAGCAGCCAAAATCACATCATCTACGAGCAGTACTTC. It translates to CASSQNHIIYEQYF. The chain recombines TRBV5-6 with TRBJ2-7; unclear D gene. CDR1 SGHDT and CDR2 YYEEEE come from the germline V gene. Deletions cut 4 bases from V and 3 bases from J, with 14 bases between. The CDR3 runs 14 residues.

The CDR3 DNA reads TGTGCCAGCAGCCGAGAGTGGGGGATGAGTGAAAAACTGTTTTTT. Amino acid sequence: CASSREWGMSEKLFF. The J gene is TRBJ1-4, the V gene TRBV2; TRBD1 is a possible D gene (5 bases). V was trimmed by 6 bases and J by 7 bases, leaving 18 bases between them. CDR3 length equals 15 residues. CDR1 SNHLY and CDR2 FYNNEI come from the germline V gene.

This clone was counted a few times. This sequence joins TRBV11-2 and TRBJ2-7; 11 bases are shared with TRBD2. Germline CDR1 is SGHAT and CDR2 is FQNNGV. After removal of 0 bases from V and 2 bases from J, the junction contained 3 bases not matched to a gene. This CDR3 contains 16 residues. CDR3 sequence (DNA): TGTGCCAGCAGCTTAGAGGGGACTAGCGGCGCCTACGAGCAGTACTTC. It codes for CASSLEGTSGAYEQYF. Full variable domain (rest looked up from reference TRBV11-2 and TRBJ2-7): EAGVAQSPRYKIIEKRQSVAFWCNPISGHATLYWYQQILGQGPKLLIQFQNNGVVDDSQLPKDRFSAERLKGVDSTLKIQPAKLEDSAVYLCASSLEGTSGAYEQYFGPGTRLTVT.

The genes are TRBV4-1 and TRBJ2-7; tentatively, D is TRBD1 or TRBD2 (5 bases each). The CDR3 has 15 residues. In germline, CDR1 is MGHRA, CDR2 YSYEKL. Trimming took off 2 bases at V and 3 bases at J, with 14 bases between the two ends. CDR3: CASSQPGIGGYEQYF. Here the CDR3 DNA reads TGCGCCAGCAGCCAACCTGGCATTGGGGGCTACGAGCAGTACTTC.

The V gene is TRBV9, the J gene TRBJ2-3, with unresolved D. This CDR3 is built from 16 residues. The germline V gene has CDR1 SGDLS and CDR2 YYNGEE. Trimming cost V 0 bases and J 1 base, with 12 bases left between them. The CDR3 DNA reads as TGTGCCAGCAGCGTAGCCCACGCTAAGGGCACAGATACGCAGTATTTT. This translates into CASSVAHAKGTDTQYF.